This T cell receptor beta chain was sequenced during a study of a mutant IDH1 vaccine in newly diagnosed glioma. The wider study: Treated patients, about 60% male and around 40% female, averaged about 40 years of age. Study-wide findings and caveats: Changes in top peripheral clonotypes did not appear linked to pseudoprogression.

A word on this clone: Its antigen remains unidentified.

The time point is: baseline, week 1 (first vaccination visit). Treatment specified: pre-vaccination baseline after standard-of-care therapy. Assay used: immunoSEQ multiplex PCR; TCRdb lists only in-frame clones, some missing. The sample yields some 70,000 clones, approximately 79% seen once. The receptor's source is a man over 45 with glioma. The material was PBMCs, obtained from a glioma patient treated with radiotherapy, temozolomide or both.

The CDR3 DNA sequence: TGTGCCAGCAGTAGTTGGGCCGGGACAGGGGTTGGGAGCACAGATACGCAGTATTTT. It translates to CASSSWAGTGVGSTDTQYF. The chain employs TRBV2 and TRBJ2-3; 10 nucleotides agree with TRBD1. Germline-derived CDR1 and CDR2 are SNHLY and FYNNEI. J was trimmed by 0 bases and V by 5 bases; bases with no gene match: 14. The CDR3 extends over 19 amino acids.